This entry concerns a single TCR beta chain. Trimming took 4 bases from V and 5 from J, leaving 8 bases between them. Germline values: CDR1 LGHDT, CDR2 YNNKEL (reference sequence). CDR3 length: 12 residues. Per the original data handling: Scientists estimated how many nucleated cells there were by amplifying reference gene primers. The data were produced by immunoSEQ multiplex PCR, yet TCRdb's version contains in-frame clones alone and is incomplete. Clonal size and the V and J genes are those of that table, whereas D and trimming came from the DNA. The sample holds approximately 390,000 clones, around 87% seen once. This sample was taken from a study of blood T cell repertoires in COVID-19. About the study: The samples span acute and convalescent COVID-19 from the United States, Italy and Spain. The analysed material was cDNA or gDNA that came from T cells, B-cell-depleted T cells, or PBMCs.

The source is a woman aged 60-75 years with COVID-19, enrolled during active disease. Material for sequencing was peripheral blood. The J gene is TRBJ2-5, the V gene TRBV3-1 (or the pseudogene TRBV3-2), with D maybe TRBD1 (6 bases). The CDR3 DNA sequence: TGTGCCAGCAGCCGACAGGCGGAGACCCAGTACTTC. Protein sequence: CASSRQAETQYF.